This T cell receptor beta chain emerged from a study of T cells in Graves' hyperthyroidism and ophthalmopathy. Broader study findings: Blood samples included most of the expanded thyroid clonotypes exceeding 0.001. Model-based prediction identified ophthalmopathy a median about 6.8 months prior to its onset.

Per germline, CDR1 SEHNR and CDR2 FQNEAQ (reference sequence). V shed 4 bases and J shed 0 bases, with 13 bases lying between them. CDR3 length equals 16 residues. RNA transcripts were the template for amplifying TCR beta CDR3 regions. Primed by the HTBI set, a first-round RT-PCR was run on the TCR CDR3. TCRdb re-called the multiplex PCR reads through MiXCR, storing one row per CDR3 protein. The sample holds 600,000 to 750,000 distinct CDR3 sequences, 15% to 20% seen once. This clonotype was found a few times. The antigen is not known. Clinicians diagnosed patients from clinical symptoms, serum thyroxine and TRAb, thyroid ultrasound and orbital computed tomography. Cells are PBMCs isolated from approximately 9.2 ml of fresh blood.

Input material: blood. The chain combines TRBV7-9 with TRBJ1-3, with D unresolved. This TCR came from a man aged 45 to 65 with Graves' hyperthyroidism. The CDR3, as DNA: TGTGCCAGCAGCTCTACGGGTAGTCCCTCTGGAAACACCATATATTTT. Protein sequence: CASSSTGSPSGNTIYF.